This entry is about one TCR beta chain. The record originates from a study of blood T cell repertoires in COVID-19. Turning to the study itself: PBMCs, B-cell-depleted T cells, or T cells provided the cDNA or gDNA that made up the material.

This CDR3 has 13 amino acids. Germline CDR1 reads SGDLS; CDR2 reads YYNGEE. Trimming took off 4 bases at V and 4 bases at J, with 10 bases between the two ends. TCRdb's copy holds only in-frame clones and misses some; the assay was immunoSEQ multiplex PCR. The sample includes over 120,000 clones, 87% of them seen just once. This clonotype was sampled from a man aged 45-65 years who had recovered from COVID-19. The chain has TRBV9 and TRBJ2-3; D uncertain. Input material: peripheral blood. Here the CDR3 reads CASSPLASDTQYF. CDR3 DNA sequence: TGTGCCAGCAGCCCATTAGCTTCAGATACGCAGTATTTT.